The 30 T cell receptor beta chains in this list originate from one sample, sequenced in a study of CD8 T cells in ankylosing spondylitis (dated by TCRdb to about 2017). These receptors have no known antigen. Library creation used 5' RACE. These reads were obtained on an Illumina HiSeq 2500. TCRdb reanalyzed the raw reads on its own, using fastp at Q25 for trimming and MiXCR for clone calling, and kept in-frame beta chains. Records with the same CDR3 protein are collapsed into one entry carrying the most frequent genes and DNA. The sample has hundreds of thousands of distinct CDR3 sequences on record, roughly 12% of them singletons. Clones ranked in the top ten supply just over 0.5% of the sample. The full study reports these points: Blood from ankylosing spondylitis patients appeared to be characterized by a TCR beta motif made up of several highly homologous amino acid variants.

Sequencing input: blood, either unsorted or a sorted T cell fraction (not recorded which). These receptors all stem from a male donor with ankylosing spondylitis.

This clonotype occurred a few times. CDR3: CASSLLGSDSETQYF. The CDR3 DNA follows: TGTGCCAGCAGTCTTCTGGGATCCGACTCAGAGACCCAGTACTTC. The chain links TRBV6-1 to TRBJ2-5, with D unresolved. Trimming shortened V by 5 bases and J by 4 bases, and 17 bases separated the two germline ends. The CDR3 covers 15 residues. CDR1 and CDR2 (germline): MNHNS, SASEGT.

This clonotype was picked up many times. The rearrangement joins TRBV7-9 to TRBJ1-5; D remains ambiguous. This CDR3 comprises 13 residues. Germline V gene data show CDR1 as SEHNR and CDR2 as FQNEAQ (reference sequence). V was pared by 2 bases and J by 9 bases, with 11 bases between. CDR3 bases: TGTGCCAGCAGCTTAAGTCACCCCTTGCCCCAGCATTTT. Residues: CASSLSHPLPQHF.

This clonotype was counted only a few times. This CDR3 is CAISEYRQETQYF. The CDR3, as DNA: TGTGCCATCAGTGAGTACAGGCAAGAGACCCAGTACTTC. The J gene is TRBJ2-5, the V gene TRBV10-3; possibly TRBD1 for D (5 bases). The CDR3 is 13 residues long. Looked up from germline, CDR1 is ENHRY and CDR2 is SYGVKD. With 1 base removed from V and 2 bases from J, the gap between germline ends came to 5 bases.

This clonotype appeared many times. V and J are TRBV7-2 and TRBJ2-3, with D possibly being TRBD2 (5 bases). Deletions cut 3 bases from V and 1 base from J, with 8 bases between. The germline gives CDR1 SGHTA, CDR2 FQGNSA. The CDR3 contains 14 residues. CDR3 sequence (DNA): TGTGCCAGCAGCTTCTACGGGGGCACAGATACGCAGTATTTT. Translating gives CASSFYGGTDTQYF. The entire variable domain, with the rest obtained from reference TRBV7-2 and TRBJ2-3, is as follows: GAGVSQSPSNKVTEKGKDVELRCDPISGHTALYWYRQSLGQGLEFLIYFQGNSAPDKSGLPSDRFSAERTGGSVSTLTIQRTQQEDSAVYLCASSFYGGTDTQYFGPGTRLTVL.

This clonotype was seen a handful of times. The J gene is TRBJ1-4, the V gene TRBV4-3; D might be TRBD1 (5 bases). This CDR3 spans 15 amino acids. Trimming took off 1 base at V and 3 bases at J, with 9 bases between the two ends. Germline V gene data show CDR1 as LGHNA and CDR2 as YSLEER. This CDR3 is CASSQGVGPNEKLFF. For the CDR3, the DNA is TGCGCCAGCAGCCAAGGAGTGGGACCTAATGAAAAACTGTTTTTT.

The sample holds a few counts of this clonotype. The chain uses TRBV5-1 and TRBJ2-5; a weak D match, TRBD2 (6 bases). The CDR3 spans 14 residues. The germline V gene encodes CDR1 SGHRS and CDR2 YFSETQ. Trimming pared 2 bases from V and 1 base from J, leaving 9 bases between. The CDR3: CASSFGSVQETQYF. CDR3 bases: TGCGCCAGCAGCTTCGGGAGCGTCCAAGAGACCCAGTACTTC.

In its sample, this clonotype was seen many times. The CDR3 region has the DNA TGTGCCAGCAGCTTCCTAGCCCAAGAGACCCAGTACTTC. It encodes CASSFLAQETQYF. The chain joins TRBV7-2 to TRBJ2-5, with D possibly being TRBD2 (5 bases). CDR3 length equals 13 residues. The germline gives CDR1 SGHTA, CDR2 FQGNSA. V lost 3 bases to trimming and J lost 1 base, with 6 bases between them.

This clonotype came up many times. The rearrangement links TRBV20-1 to TRBJ2-7; 7 bases map to TRBD1. Germline V lookup: CDR1 DFQATT, CDR2 SNEGSKA (reference sequence). The CDR3 runs 14 residues. With 3 bases clipped from V and 0 bases from J, the junction kept 5 bases outside the gene matches. CDR3 amino acids: CSARGDSFSYEQYF. The CDR3 DNA is TGCAGTGCTAGGGGGGACAGCTTCTCCTACGAGCAGTACTTC.

The chain uses TRBV6-1 and TRBJ2-2; D possibly corresponds to TRBD2 (5 bases). This CDR3 has 15 residues. Trimming left V 5 bases short and J 7 bases short, with 17 bases between. The germline V gene encodes CDR1 MNHNS and CDR2 SASEGT. The CDR3 DNA reads as TGTGCCAGCAGTCTGGCCAGCGGAAGTGGCGGGGAGCTGTTTTTT. Amino acids: CASSLASGSGGELFF.

Many counts were recorded for this clonotype. The chain is built from TRBV5-1 and TRBJ2-7; 7 bases line up with TRBD2. Trimming cost V 0 bases and J 5 bases; bases outside gene matches: 8. Germline V gives CDR1 SGHRS, CDR2 YFSETQ. The CDR3 extends over 15 amino acids. The CDR3 is CASSLVHVREDEQYF. CDR3 DNA sequence: TGCGCCAGCAGCTTGGTTCACGTTCGGGAGGACGAGCAGTACTTC.

The rearrangement uses TRBV6-1 and TRBJ2-3; 7 bases align to TRBD2. Germline CDR1 is MNHNS and CDR2 is SASEGT. Trimming removed 6 bases from V and 0 bases from J; junction bases left unmatched: 9. The CDR3 is 16 residues long. The CDR3 nucleotides read TGTGCCAGCAGAACCCCCTGGGGGGGAAGCACAGATACGCAGTATTTT. Translating it yields CASRTPWGGSTDTQYF.

This clonotype was picked up a small number of times. The chain couples TRBV6-2 or TRBV6-3 to TRBJ2-2; no firm D call. The CDR3 spans 16 residues. The germline gives CDR1 MNHEY, CDR2 SVGEGT. V lost 2 bases and J 0 bases, leaving 10 bases between the germline ends. The CDR3 reads CASSYRVSANTGELFF. The CDR3, as DNA: TGTGCCAGCAGTTACAGAGTTTCCGCGAACACCGGGGAGCTGTTTTTT.

The gene calls are TRBV7-2 and TRBJ1-2; D call uncertain. CDR1 SGHTA and CDR2 FQGNSA come from the germline V gene. The length of the CDR3 is 13 residues. The V gene lost 5 bases and the J gene lost 7 bases, with 14 bases spanning the gap. The CDR3 nucleotides are TGTGCCAGCAGCCCGACTCAAAGGAGTGGCTACACCTTC. Translated, it gives CASSPTQRSGYTF.

In this sample, this clonotype turned up many times. The chain recombines TRBV20-1 with TRBJ1-4, with D maybe TRBD1 (5 bases). The CDR3 spans 14 residues. Germline V gene sequence: CDR1 DFQATT, CDR2 SNEGSKA (reference sequence). With 5 bases removed from V and 7 bases from J, the gap between germline ends came to 17 bases. DNA of the CDR3: TGCAGTGCTGCCCCGGGACTTTCGGGTGAAAAACTGTTTTTT. Protein: CSAAPGLSGEKLFF.

This clonotype was counted between two and nine times. This chain joins TRBV7-2 and TRBJ1-1; 7 nucleotides agree with TRBD1. Germline CDR1 reads SGHTA; CDR2 reads FQGNSA. V dropped 5 bases and J dropped 9; count of bases not matched to a gene: 15. The CDR3 contains 15 residues. The CDR3 loop is CASSQPPGQASKAFF. The CDR3 DNA reads as TGTGCCAGCAGCCAACCTCCCGGACAGGCCTCGAAAGCTTTCTTT.

This clonotype was found a few times. V gene TRBV5-5 combines with J gene TRBJ1-3; D is undetermined. CDR1 SGHKS and CDR2 YYEKEE come from the germline V gene (reference sequence). V gave up 2 bases and J gave up 0 bases, with 15 bases separating them. The CDR3 loop spans 17 amino acids. CDR3 nucleotides: TGTGCCAGCAGCTTCCAAGTGATTGCGTCCTCTGGAAACACCATATATTTT. It encodes CASSFQVIASSGNTIYF.

The chain joins TRBV7-2 to TRBJ2-7; tentatively, D is TRBD1 (6 bases). With 5 bases removed from V and 7 bases from J, the gap between germline ends came to 15 bases. CDR3 size: 13 residues. Looked up from germline, CDR1 is SGHTA and CDR2 is FQGNSA. CDR3 region: CASSRDLQGEQYF. CDR3 nucleotides: TGTGCCAGCAGCCGTGATCTCCAGGGGGAGCAGTACTTC.

The rearrangement uses TRBV5-1 and TRBJ2-5, with 7 bases that match TRBD1. CDR3 length: 14 residues. After removal of 0 bases from V and 7 bases from J, the junction contained 6 bases not matched to a gene. CDR1 and CDR2 (germline): SGHRS, YFSETQ. CDR3 sequence (DNA): TGCGCCAGCAGCTTGGAACAGGGGATTGGGACCCAGTACTTC. Protein product: CASSLEQGIGTQYF.

J is TRBJ2-7 and V is TRBV4-3, with TRBD2 matching 14 bases. This CDR3 comprises 19 residues. Germline V CDR1 and CDR2: LGHNA, YSLEER. Trimming took 1 base from V and 0 from J; bases not matched to a gene: 8. The CDR3 loop is CASSQAPGLAGDLSYEQYF. Written as DNA, the CDR3 is TGCGCCAGCAGCCAAGCCCCGGGACTAGCGGGGGACCTCTCCTACGAGCAGTACTTC.

This chain uses TRBV29-1 with TRBJ2-1, with TRBD2 matching 9 bases. V shed 6 bases and J 2 bases; nucleotides not matched to a gene: 14. This CDR3 is 17 amino acids long. CDR1 and CDR2 from the germline V gene are SQVTM and ANQGSEA. CDR3 region: CSVRSGRNDTAYNEQFF. DNA of the CDR3: TGCAGCGTCAGGAGCGGGAGGAACGACACCGCCTACAATGAGCAGTTCTTC.

This clonotype was seen a handful of times. CDR3 residues: CASQRWGEQFF. In nucleotides, the CDR3 is TGTGCCAGCCAGAGATGGGGAGAGCAGTTCTTC. The gene calls are TRBV6-5 and TRBJ2-1; D is undetermined. The germline V and J ends were trimmed by 8 bases and 10 bases, with 12 bases remaining between them. Germline CDR1 reads MNHEY; CDR2 reads SVGAGI. This CDR3 comprises 11 residues.

The rearrangement links TRBV12-3 or TRBV12-4 to TRBJ2-3; 7 bases agree with TRBD2. Trimming took 4 bases from V and 7 from J; bases not matched to a gene: 11. This CDR3 has 15 residues. CDR3 loop: CASSSPGAGVNTQYF. For the CDR3, the DNA is TGTGCCAGCAGTTCCCCCGGCGCGGGAGTAAATACGCAGTATTTT.

This clonotype has just a few counts. This chain uses TRBV7-9 with TRBJ2-1; 7 bases fit TRBD1. With V trimmed by 2 bases and J by 6 bases, 4 bases remained unmatched. The CDR3 has 14 residues. Per the germline V gene, CDR1 is SEHNR and CDR2 is FQNEAQ (reference sequence). The DNA of the CDR3 is TGTGCCAGCAGCTTAACAGGGGTGGTCAATGAGCAGTTCTTC. Protein sequence: CASSLTGVVNEQFF.

The chain couples TRBV3-1 to TRBJ1-1; tentative D call: TRBD1 (5 bases). This CDR3 region has 14 residues. Trimming shortened V by 3 bases and J by 7 bases, and 15 bases separated the two germline ends. CDR1 and CDR2 (germline): LGHDT, YNNKEL (reference sequence). CDR3 DNA sequence: TGTGCCAGCAGCCAGAGGGAATCGGGGGATGAAGCTTTCTTT. It specifies CASSQRESGDEAFF.

The CDR3 loop is CASSLAGRANGELFF. CDR3 sequence (DNA): TGTGCCAGCAGCTTAGCGGGAAGGGCTAACGGGGAGCTGTTTTTT. J is TRBJ2-2 and V is TRBV7-2; D gene unclear. Trimming left V 0 bases short and J 7 bases short, with 12 bases between. From germline, CDR1 is SGHTA and CDR2 FQGNSA. The CDR3 runs 15 residues.

The sample holds many counts of this clonotype. The V call is TRBV20-1, the J call TRBJ2-7; 8 positions match TRBD1. This CDR3 contains 14 residues. CDR1 DFQATT and CDR2 SNEGSKA come from the germline V gene (reference sequence). The V segment lost 3 bases and the J segment 3 bases; nucleotides outside the gene matches: 7. DNA for the CDR3: TGCAGTGCTAGCCGGCCGGGACAGGTCTACGAGCAGTACTTC. Its translation: CSASRPGQVYEQYF.

This clonotype has at least ten counts. The chain links TRBV3-1 to TRBJ1-1; a weak D match, TRBD1 (6 bases). Trimming removed 1 base at V and 3 bases at J, with 9 bases between. Germline loops: CDR1 LGHDT, CDR2 YNNKEL (reference sequence). CDR3 size: 14 residues. The CDR3 reads CASSQVGGDTEAFF. The CDR3, as DNA: TGTGCCAGCAGCCAAGTAGGGGGGGACACTGAAGCTTTCTTT.

This clonotype was observed a few times. The rearrangement joins TRBV6-2 or TRBV6-3 to TRBJ1-6, with 12 bases identical to TRBD1. CDR1 is MNHEY and CDR2 is SVGEGT in the germline V gene. Losses at the gene ends were 2 bases for V and 7 bases for J; bases not matched to a gene: 15. The CDR3 sequence is 20 residues long. CDR3 region: CASSYLRLWDRGRSNSPLHF. The CDR3 region has the DNA TGTGCCAGCAGTTACCTCCGTCTTTGGGACAGGGGGCGGTCGAATTCACCCCTCCACTTT.

The gene calls are TRBV9 and TRBJ1-4; D is unresolved. Germline V gives CDR1 SGDLS, CDR2 YYNGEE. The CDR3 length is 15 residues. Trimming took off 5 bases at V and 6 bases at J, with 17 bases between the two ends. DNA of the CDR3: TGTGCCAGCAGTAGAGAAGGGCGGTGGGATGAAAAACTGTTTTTT. Translating gives CASSREGRWDEKLFF.

This clonotype has ten or more counts. The rearrangement joins TRBV20-1 to TRBJ2-7; a possible D gene is TRBD1 (5 bases). The ends were cut back, 4 bases at V and 9 bases at J, with 22 bases in the middle. The CDR3 is 14 amino acids. The germline CDR1 and CDR2 sequences are DFQATT and SNEGSKA (reference sequence). CDR3 in amino acids: CSATFLGRGDGQYF. CDR3 DNA sequence: TGCAGTGCTACGTTCTTAGGAAGGGGCGACGGGCAGTACTTC.